Presented here are 13 T cell receptor beta chains from one specimen sequenced in a study of cytomegalovirus exposure and HLA in healthy donors. Use of 60 Vbeta and 13 Jbeta primers characterized the PCR. The table came from immunoSEQ multiplex PCR; TCRdb's copy has only in-frame clones and leaves some out. The sample table includes about 87,000 clones. The source material was PBMCs. These TCRs come from a man aged 50-59 years in good health and CMV-seropositive.

J is TRBJ1-2 and V is TRBV27, with a tentative D call TRBD1 (6 bases). V lost 8 bases, J lost 8 bases, and 21 bases lay in between. Germline values: CDR1 MNHEY, CDR2 SMNVEV (reference sequence). The CDR3 sequence is 14 residues long. The CDR3 nucleotides are TGTGCCAGCTGGACCCCGGGGGGCGCGAAGGGCTACACCTTC. Amino acids: CASWTPGGAKGYTF.

V usage is TRBV9 and J usage is TRBJ2-5; 7 bases fit TRBD2. CDR1 and CDR2 from the germline V gene are SGDLS and YYNGEE. The CDR3 contains 16 residues. Losses at the gene ends were 0 bases for V and 7 bases for J; bases not matched to a gene: 12. The CDR3, as DNA: TGTGCCAGCAGCGTAGACAATAGCGGCGGGGGAGGGACCCAGTACTTC. This gives the protein CASSVDNSGGGGTQYF.

The V gene is TRBV11-3, the J gene TRBJ2-7; TRBD2 agrees at 7 bases. V shed 1 base, J shed 5 bases, and the junction held 5 bases outside the gene matches. The CDR3 extends over 14 amino acids. Germline-derived CDR1 and CDR2 are SGHNT and YENEEA. In nucleotides, the CDR3 is TGTGCCAGCAGCTTAGGGGAGGGGCACAACGAGCAGTACTTC. It yields the protein CASSLGEGHNEQYF.

The gene calls are TRBV4-2 and TRBJ2-1; 11 bases agree with TRBD2. After removal of 0 bases from V and 4 bases from J, the junction contained 2 bases not matched to a gene. CDR1 and CDR2 from the germline V gene are LGHNA and YNFKEQ. The CDR3 has 16 amino acids. The CDR3 DNA sequence: TGTGCCAGCAGCCAAGAGGGGACTAGCGGATACAATGAGCAGTTCTTC. Amino acid sequence: CASSQEGTSGYNEQFF.

Note on this clone: Other DNA sequences in the sample encode the same CDR3. The chain is built from TRBV18 and TRBJ2-7; TRBD2 agrees at 10 bases. V trimming: 3 bases; J trimming: 1 base; junction bases outside the gene matches: 0. The CDR3 runs to 14 residues. Germline V gene data show CDR1 as KGHSH and CDR2 as LQKENI. This CDR3 reads CASSPGLASYEQYF. In nucleotides, the CDR3 is TGTGCCAGCTCACCGGGACTAGCGTCCTACGAGCAGTACTTC.

The chain recombines TRBV11-2 with TRBJ2-3; 7 bases fit TRBD2. Trimming took 3 bases from V and 1 from J; bases not matched to a gene: 10. In germline, CDR1 is SGHAT, CDR2 FQNNGV. The CDR3 loop spans 17 amino acids. In DNA form, the CDR3 reads TGTGCCAGCAGCTTCGGAGGGGCGAGCGGGGGCACAGATACGCAGTATTTT. Encoded protein: CASSFGGASGGTDTQYF.

The chain employs TRBV7-2 and TRBJ1-2; D is unresolved. There are 13 residues in the CDR3. With 5 bases removed from V and 2 bases from J, the gap between germline ends came to 9 bases. Looked up from germline, CDR1 is SGHTA and CDR2 is FQGNSA. DNA of the CDR3: TGTGCCAGCAGCCCCGGGGAAAACTATGGCTACACCTTC. Translating gives CASSPGENYGYTF.

The chain has TRBV6-1 and TRBJ1-1, with D unresolved. There are 13 residues in the CDR3. In germline, CDR1 is MNHNS, CDR2 SASEGT. CDR3 region: CAAVRFANTEAFF. The CDR3 DNA sequence: TGTGCTGCCGTCAGGTTCGCGAACACTGAAGCTTTCTTT.

The chain uses TRBV27 and TRBJ2-1; D is unresolved. Trimming shortened V by 5 bases and J by 7 bases, and 6 bases separated the two germline ends. The V gene's germline CDR1 is MNHEY and CDR2 SMNVEV (reference sequence). The CDR3 loop spans 11 amino acids. This chain's CDR3 is CASSQFNEQFF. DNA of the CDR3: TGTGCCAGCAGTCAATTTAATGAGCAGTTCTTC.

The V gene is TRBV7-2, the J gene TRBJ1-1; 7 positions match TRBD1. Germline CDR1 SGHTA, CDR2 FQGNSA. CDR3 length: 15 amino acids. J lost 0 bases, V lost 8 bases, and 9 bases had no gene match. The CDR3 here is CASLPQGTLNTEAFF. Written as DNA, the CDR3 is TGTGCCAGCTTACCACAGGGGACCCTGAACACTGAAGCTTTCTTT. Combining the CDR3 with reference TRBV7-2 and TRBJ1-1 gives the whole variable domain GAGVSQSPSNKVTEKGKDVELRCDPISGHTALYWYRQSLGQGLEFLIYFQGNSAPDKSGLPSDRFSAERTGGSVSTLTIQRTQQEDSAVYLCASLPQGTLNTEAFFGQGTRLTVV.

V and J are TRBV19 and TRBJ2-4; D may be TRBD1 (6 bases). The CDR3 length is 16 residues. The germline gives CDR1 LNHDA, CDR2 SQIVND (reference sequence). V was shortened by 5 bases and J by 5 bases, with 19 bases between the two germline ends. CDR3 protein: CASSYTPLGHQNIQYF. The CDR3 nucleotides are TGTGCCAGTAGTTATACGCCCTTGGGACACCAAAACATTCAGTACTTC.

The CDR3 loop reads CASSQGTGRDTEAFF. The CDR3 DNA follows: TGTGCCAGCAGCCAAGGGACAGGGAGGGACACTGAAGCTTTCTTT. The chain joins TRBV4-2 to TRBJ1-1; 8 bases fit TRBD1. The ends lost 1 base at V and 3 bases at J; junction bases unmatched: 4. The CDR3 consists of 15 residues. The germline gives CDR1 LGHNA, CDR2 YNFKEQ.

The chain joins TRBV11-2 to TRBJ1-6, with a possible D match to TRBD1 (6 bases). CDR1 and CDR2 from the germline V gene are SGHAT and FQNNGV. Deletions cut 1 base from V and 0 bases from J, with 13 bases between. This CDR3 region has 18 residues. The CDR3 sequence is CASSLGRGYSSYNSPLHF. The CDR3 DNA follows: TGTGCCAGCAGCTTAGGCAGGGGCTATAGCTCCTATAATTCACCCCTCCACTTT.